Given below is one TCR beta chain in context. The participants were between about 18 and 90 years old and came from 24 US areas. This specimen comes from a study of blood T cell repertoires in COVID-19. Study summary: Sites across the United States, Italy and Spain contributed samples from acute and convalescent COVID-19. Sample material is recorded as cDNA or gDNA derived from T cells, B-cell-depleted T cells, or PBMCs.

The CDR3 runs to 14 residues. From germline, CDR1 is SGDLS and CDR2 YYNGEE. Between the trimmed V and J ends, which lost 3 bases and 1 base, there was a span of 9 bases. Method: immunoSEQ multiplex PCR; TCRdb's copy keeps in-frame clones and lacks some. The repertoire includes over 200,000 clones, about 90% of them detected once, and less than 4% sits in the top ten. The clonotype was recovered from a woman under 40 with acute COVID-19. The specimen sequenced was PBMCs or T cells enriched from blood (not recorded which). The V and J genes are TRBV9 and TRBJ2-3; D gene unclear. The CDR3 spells CASSASLGTDTQYF. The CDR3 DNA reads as TGTGCCAGCAGCGCCTCCCTTGGCACAGATACGCAGTATTTT.